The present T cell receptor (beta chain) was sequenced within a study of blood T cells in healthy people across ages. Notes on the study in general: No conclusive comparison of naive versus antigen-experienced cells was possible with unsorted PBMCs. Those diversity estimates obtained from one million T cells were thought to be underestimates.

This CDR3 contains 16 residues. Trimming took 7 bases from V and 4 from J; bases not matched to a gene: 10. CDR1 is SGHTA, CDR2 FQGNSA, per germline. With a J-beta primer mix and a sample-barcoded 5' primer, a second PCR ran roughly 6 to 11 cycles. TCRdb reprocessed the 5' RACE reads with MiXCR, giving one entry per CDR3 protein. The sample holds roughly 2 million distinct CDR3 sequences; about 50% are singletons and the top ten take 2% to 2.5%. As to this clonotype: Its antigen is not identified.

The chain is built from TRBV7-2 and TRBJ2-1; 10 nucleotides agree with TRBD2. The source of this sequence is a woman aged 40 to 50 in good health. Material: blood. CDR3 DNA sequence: TGTGCCAGCAATGTAAGGCTAGCGGGGGTATACAATGAGCAGTTCTTC. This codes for CASNVRLAGVYNEQFF.